These T cell receptor beta chains were read from a single sample in a study of PD-1 blockade in classical Hodgkin lymphoma. Assay used: immunoSEQ multiplex PCR; TCRdb lists only in-frame clones, some missing. The sample holds approximately 20,000 clones, about 83% seen once. The sequenced material came from CD4+ T cells from blood. All receptors derive from a human donor with classical Hodgkin lymphoma. Each CDR3 is given with its conserved first and last residue. A D gene is named only where the DNA matches it firmly. The size of a clone is reported for some rows only, either as once, few or many, or as a class for expanded clones.

J: TRBJ2-7
D: -
size: few
V: TRBV9
CDR3: CASSLRPGGEQYF
DNA: TGTGCCAGCAGCCTAAGGCCAGGAGGGGAGCAGTACTTC

J: TRBJ2-7
D: -
size: -
V: TRBV5-1
CDR3: CASSIAGNHGYEQYF
DNA: TGCGCCAGCAGCATTGCCGGGAACCACGGCTACGAGCAGTACTTC

J: TRBJ2-4
D: TRBD2
size: -
V: TRBV5-4
CDR3: CASSPRLAGGPENIQYF
DNA: TGTGCCAGCAGCCCGCGACTAGCGGGAGGGCCCGAAAACATTCAGTACTTC

J: TRBJ1-5
D: -
size: -
V: TRBV25-1
CDR3: CASSEGEHPNQPQHF
DNA: TGTGCCAGCAGTGAAGGGGAGCATCCCAATCAGCCCCAGCATTTT

J: TRBJ1-2
D: -
size: -
V: TRBV5-1
CDR3: CASSLEGDYGYTF
DNA: TGCGCCAGCAGCTTGGAAGGGGACTATGGCTACACCTTC

J: TRBJ2-1
D: -
size: once
V: TRBV6-5
CDR3: CASRWGSGNEQFF
DNA: TGTGCCAGCCGGTGGGGGTCGGGAAATGAGCAGTTCTTC

J: TRBJ1-5
D: -
size: few
V: TRBV6-5
CDR3: CASSYSITADQPQHF
DNA: TGTGCCAGCAGTTACTCGATAACAGCCGATCAGCCCCAGCATTTT

J: TRBJ2-7
D: TRBD2
size: few
V: TRBV27
CDR3: CASRKLAGGSYEQYF
DNA: TGTGCCAGCAGAAAACTAGCGGGAGGGTCCTACGAGCAGTACTTC

J: TRBJ1-1
D: TRBD1
size: -
V: TRBV29-1
CDR3: CSVESTGWNTEAFF
DNA: TGCAGCGTTGAATCGACAGGGTGGAACACTGAAGCTTTCTTT

J: TRBJ1-1
D: -
size: -
V: TRBV5-1
CDR3: CASSLVVNTEAFF
DNA: TGCGCCAGCAGCTTGGTAGTGAACACTGAAGCTTTCTTT

J: TRBJ2-4
D: -
size: -
V: TRBV15
CDR3: CATLAAKNIQYF
DNA: TGTGCCACCCTTGCGGCCAAAAACATTCAGTACTTC

J: TRBJ1-5
D: -
size: -
V: TRBV6-6
CDR3: CASSYSEGQPQHF
DNA: TGTGCCAGCAGTTACTCGGAGGGTCAGCCCCAGCATTTT

J: TRBJ2-7
D: -
size: once
V: TRBV28
CDR3: CASSSISPGQGRLADPPYEQYF
DNA: TGTGCCAGCAGCTCAATTTCACCGGGACAGGGAAGACTAGCGGACCCGCCCTACGAGCAGTACTTC

J: TRBJ2-5
D: -
size: -
V: TRBV9
CDR3: CASSPGHIQETQYF
DNA: TGTGCCAGCAGCCCGGGACACATCCAAGAGACCCAGTACTTC

J: TRBJ1-6
D: -
size: -
V: TRBV11-3
CDR3: CASSLAGPLISSPLHF
DNA: TGTGCCAGCAGCTTAGCTGGACCCCTCATATCTTCACCCCTCCACTTT

J: TRBJ2-1
D: -
size: -
V: TRBV7-8
CDR3: CASSSNNEQFF
DNA: TGTGCCAGCAGCTCGAACAATGAGCAGTTCTTC

J: TRBJ2-2
D: -
size: few
V: TRBV9
CDR3: CASSVIADTTNTGELFF
DNA: TGTGCCAGCAGCGTAATCGCGGACACTACGAACACCGGGGAGCTGTTTTTT

J: TRBJ1-1
D: -
size: -
V: TRBV27
CDR3: CASIERGRAEAFF
DNA: TGTGCCAGCATCGAACGGGGTCGGGCTGAAGCTTTCTTT

J: TRBJ1-4
D: -
size: -
V: TRBV28
CDR3: CASKEGNEKLFF
DNA: TGTGCCAGCAAAGAGGGAAATGAAAAACTGTTTTTT

J: TRBJ2-1
D: TRBD2
size: -
V: TRBV7-8
CDR3: CASSFSGGSYNEQFF
DNA: TGTGCCAGCAGCTTTAGCGGGGGGTCCTACAATGAGCAGTTCTTC

J: TRBJ1-5
D: -
size: -
V: TRBV28
CDR3: CASSPRGRGNQPQHF
DNA: TGTGCCAGCAGCCCCCGCGGACGTGGAAATCAGCCCCAGCATTTT

J: TRBJ2-7
D: -
size: -
V: TRBV19
CDR3: CASSRRESSYEQYF
DNA: TGTGCCAGTAGTAGGAGGGAGAGCTCCTACGAGCAGTACTTC

J: TRBJ1-4
D: -
size: -
V: TRBV27
CDR3: CASSFGGAANEKLFF
DNA: TGTGCCAGCAGTTTTGGGGGGGCAGCTAATGAAAAACTGTTTTTT

J: TRBJ2-4
D: -
size: once
V: TRBV2
CDR3: CASGGAGKVGDSNIQYF
DNA: TGTGCCAGCGGGGGGGCCGGAAAGGTGGGGGACTCGAACATTCAGTACTTC

J: TRBJ1-2
D: TRBD1
size: -
V: TRBV19
CDR3: CASNGQGTNYGYTF
DNA: TGTGCCAGTAATGGACAGGGCACTAACTATGGCTACACCTTC

J: TRBJ1-6
D: -
size: -
V: TRBV2
CDR3: CASSTRDNSPLHF
DNA: TGTGCCAGCAGTACCAGGGACAATTCACCCCTCCACTTT

J: TRBJ1-3
D: TRBD1
size: -
V: TRBV5-4
CDR3: CASSPSGQGRNTIYF
DNA: TGTGCCAGCAGCCCATCAGGACAGGGACGAAACACCATATATTTT

J: TRBJ2-6
D: -
size: -
V: TRBV19
CDR3: CASSIVRGDSGANVLTF
DNA: TGTGCCAGTAGTATAGTTAGGGGGGACTCTGGGGCCAACGTCCTGACTTTC

J: TRBJ2-6
D: -
size: -
V: TRBV7-9
CDR3: CASSLLTNPEGPGANVLTF
DNA: TGTGCCAGCAGCTTATTAACTAACCCTGAGGGACCTGGGGCCAACGTCCTGACTTTC

J: TRBJ2-5
D: TRBD1
size: -
V: TRBV28
CDR3: CASSLLGTGGETQYF
DNA: TGTGCCAGCAGTTTACTCGGGACAGGAGGAGAGACCCAGTACTTC

J: TRBJ2-2
D: -
size: once
V: TRBV5-1
CDR3: CASSLSGTGELFF
DNA: TGCGCCAGCAGCTTGTCGGGGACCGGGGAGCTGTTTTTT

J: TRBJ2-7
D: TRBD1
size: -
V: TRBV9
CDR3: CASSANPTGYSEQYF
DNA: TGTGCCAGCAGCGCCAATCCGACAGGGTATAGCGAGCAGTACTTC

J: TRBJ2-1
D: TRBD2
size: -
V: TRBV7-2
CDR3: CASSLVSGGAAEQFF
DNA: TGTGCCAGCAGCTTAGTTTCGGGAGGAGCGGCTGAGCAGTTCTTC

J: TRBJ1-3
D: -
size: -
V: TRBV18
CDR3: CASSPSGGGNTIYF
DNA: TGTGCCAGCTCACCAAGCGGGGGAGGAAACACCATATATTTT

J: TRBJ2-3
D: -
size: -
V: TRBV10-2
CDR3: CASSESTDTQYF
DNA: TGCGCCAGCAGTGAATCTACAGATACGCAGTATTTT

J: TRBJ2-7
D: -
size: -
V: TRBV21-1
CDR3: CASSKEVWAGSYEQYF
DNA: TGTGCCAGCAGCAAAGAAGTTTGGGCAGGCTCCTACGAGCAGTACTTC

J: TRBJ1-2
D: TRBD1
size: -
V: TRBV28
CDR3: CASSPYTGDYGYTF
DNA: TGTGCCAGCAGCCCTTACACAGGGGACTATGGCTACACCTTC

J: TRBJ1-1
D: -
size: few
V: TRBV29-1
CDR3: CTAFEGATKNTEAFF
DNA: TGCACCGCTTTCGAGGGCGCCACCAAGAACACTGAAGCTTTCTTT

J: TRBJ1-2
D: -
size: -
V: TRBV18
CDR3: CASSPDFGPERGNYGYTF
DNA: TGTGCCAGCTCACCCGATTTCGGGCCTGAAAGGGGGAACTATGGCTACACCTTC

J: TRBJ1-4
D: -
size: once
V: TRBV28
CDR3: CASRMETNEKLFF
DNA: TGTGCCAGCAGGATGGAGACGAATGAAAAACTGTTTTTT

J: TRBJ2-7
D: -
size: few
V: TRBV15
CDR3: CATSRDTYEQYF
DNA: TGTGCCACCAGCAGAGATACTTACGAGCAGTACTTC

J: TRBJ2-5
D: -
size: once
V: TRBV5-6
CDR3: CASSFGGSVVSATQYF
DNA: TGTGCCAGCAGCTTCGGGGGTAGCGTCGTTTCAGCGACCCAGTACTTC

J: TRBJ2-1
D: TRBD2
size: -
V: TRBV7-2
CDR3: CASPPGLAGVGNYNEQFF
DNA: TGTGCCAGCCCCCCAGGGCTAGCGGGAGTTGGGAACTACAATGAGCAGTTCTTC

J: TRBJ2-7
D: TRBD1
size: -
V: TRBV19
CDR3: CASSIRTGPERGQYF
DNA: TGTGCCAGTAGTATCCGGACAGGCCCGGAAAGGGGGCAGTACTTC

J: TRBJ2-1
D: TRBD1
size: few
V: TRBV2
CDR3: CASSEETGVFNEQFF
DNA: TGTGCCAGCAGTGAAGAGACAGGGGTTTTCAATGAGCAGTTCTTC

J: TRBJ1-1
D: -
size: -
V: TRBV27
CDR3: CASSSRELNTEAFF
DNA: TGTGCCAGCAGTTCCCGAGAGTTGAACACTGAAGCTTTCTTT

J: TRBJ1-2
D: -
size: -
V: TRBV28
CDR3: CASHSLGVGGYTF
DNA: TGTGCCAGCCACAGTTTAGGGGTCGGGGGCTACACCTTC

J: TRBJ1-1
D: TRBD1
size: once
V: TRBV28
CDR3: CASSYPGQAGTEAFF
DNA: TGTGCCAGCAGCTACCCGGGACAGGCGGGCACTGAAGCTTTCTTT

J: TRBJ2-7
D: -
size: -
V: TRBV6-5
CDR3: CASRGRTYEQYF
DNA: TGTGCCAGCAGGGGCCGAACCTACGAGCAGTACTTC

J: TRBJ1-2
D: -
size: -
V: TRBV9
CDR3: CASSVNYGYTF
DNA: TGTGCCAGCAGCGTAAATTACGGCTACACCTTC

J: TRBJ2-1
D: TRBD1
size: few
V: TRBV2
CDR3: CASSTGVGEQFF
DNA: TGTGCCAGCAGTACAGGGGTAGGTGAGCAGTTCTTC

J: TRBJ1-2
D: TRBD1
size: -
V: TRBV13
CDR3: CASSPRDRRYGYTF
DNA: TGTGCCAGCAGCCCAAGGGACAGGCGCTATGGCTACACCTTC

J: TRBJ2-2
D: -
size: -
V: TRBV6-5
CDR3: CASSYLGGANTGELFF
DNA: TGTGCCAGCAGTTACCTTGGGGGAGCGAACACCGGGGAGCTGTTTTTT

J: TRBJ2-1
D: TRBD2
size: -
V: TRBV9
CDR3: CASSEEGLVTDNEQFF
DNA: TGTGCCAGCAGCGAAGAGGGACTAGTGACAGACAATGAGCAGTTCTTC

J: TRBJ2-1
D: -
size: -
V: TRBV10-1
CDR3: CASSEGGEQFF
DNA: TGCGCCAGCAGTGAAGGTGGTGAGCAGTTCTTC

J: TRBJ2-1
D: -
size: -
V: TRBV2
CDR3: CASEYNNEQFF
DNA: TGTGCCAGCGAATATAACAATGAGCAGTTCTTC

J: TRBJ2-7
D: TRBD2
size: once
V: TRBV6-1
CDR3: CASSALGGTSGTAYEQYF
DNA: TGTGCCAGCAGTGCCCTGGGAGGGACTAGCGGGACTGCCTACGAGCAGTACTTC

J: TRBJ2-2
D: -
size: -
V: TRBV7-2
CDR3: CASSYHQVGELFF
DNA: TGTGCCAGCAGCTATCACCAGGTCGGGGAGCTGTTTTTT